This paragraph reports one T cell receptor (beta chain). Its cognate antigen is unknown. The second PCR ran about 6 to 11 cycles with a sample-barcoded 5' primer and J-beta primers. Each cDNA was tagged by a template-switch adaptor containing 12 random nucleotides. TCRdb redid the calling of the 5' RACE reads with MiXCR, one entry per CDR3 protein. The sample shows 1,100,000 or so distinct CDR3 sequences, 45% of them seen only once. The sample originates from a study of blood T cells in healthy people across ages. Whole-study findings and limits: The fall in TCR beta diversity per million T cells was roughly linear with age.

Germline V gene data show CDR1 as LGHDT and CDR2 as YNNKEL (reference sequence). This CDR3 has 14 residues. Trimming cost V 4 bases and J 4 bases; bases outside gene matches: 6. The study isolated at least 7 million PBMCs from each sample. The source is a woman aged 60 to 75 in good health. V gene TRBV3-1 combines with J gene TRBJ1-2, with TRBD1 matching over 7 bases. Sequenced input: blood. The CDR3 DNA sequence: TGTGCCAGCAGCCCCTGGGACAGCAGCTATGGCTACACCTTC. Its translation: CASSPWDSSYGYTF.